These T cell receptor beta chains were read from a single sample in a study of breast tumors, draining lymph nodes, adjacent tissues. TCRdb analysed the multiplex PCR reads with MiXCR anew, one entry per CDR3 protein. There are about 180,000 distinct CDR3 sequences in the sample; around a third occur only once, and over 3.5% lies in the top ten. The sequencing sample was made of axillary lymph node tissue. The receptors originated from a female donor with breast cancer. Some clones in this sample may be carry-over from other donors' samples. Each CDR3 is given with its conserved first and last residue. D genes are given only for firm matches. Size tells how often a clone was seen (once, few, many) or the class of an expanded clone, and some rows leave it out.

j_gene	d_gene	v_gene	abundance	CDR3nt	CDR3aa
TRBJ2-7	.	TRBV5-4	many	TGTGCCAGCAGCACACGGACGGATAATCCGTACGAGCAGTACTTC	CASSTRTDNPYEQYF
TRBJ2-1	.	TRBV10-3	many	TGTGCCATCAGTGAAGTGGGGGCCTATGAGCAGTTCTTC	CAISEVGAYEQFF
TRBJ1-5	TRBD1	TRBV6-5	many	TGTGCCAGCAGAACCAACAGGGGGTATAGCAATCAGCCCCAGCATTTT	CASRTNRGYSNQPQHF
TRBJ2-2	.	TRBV20-1	many	TGCAGTGCCAAGGGCGACACTACAGACCCCACCGGGGAGCTGTTTTTT	CSAKGDTTDPTGELFF
TRBJ2-2	.	TRBV10-3	.	TGTGCCATCAGTGCCGCCAGCGGGCCCACCGGGGAGCTGTTTTTT	CAISAASGPTGELFF
TRBJ1-4	.	TRBV3-1	many	TGTGCCAGCAGCGCCCAAGAAAAACTGTTTTTT	CASSAQEKLFF
TRBJ2-7	.	TRBV10-3	many	TGTGCCATCAGTCCGGGACCCCCTTACGAGCAGTACTTC	CAISPGPPYEQYF
TRBJ1-4	TRBD1	TRBV6-6	many	TGTGCCACTAGTGGGGTGGGACAGTTTGATGAAAAACTGTTTTTT	CATSGVGQFDEKLFF
TRBJ1-1	.	TRBV19	.	TGTGCCAGTAGTATAGCGGGCCTGAACACTGAAGCTTTCTTT	CASSIAGLNTEAFF
TRBJ1-6	.	TRBV7-2	.	TGTGCCAGCAGCTTAGAAGGGGAATCACCCCTCCACTTT	CASSLEGESPLHF
TRBJ2-5	TRBD2	TRBV20-1	.	TGCAGTGCTTTTGGACTAGCGGGAGGAACAATGTACCAAGAGACCCAGTACTTC	CSAFGLAGGTMYQETQYF
TRBJ1-5	.	TRBV7-2	many	TGTGCCAGCAGTAAAACCCCCAGCGGGAGGGCCGGGGAGACCCAGCATTTT	CASSKTPSGRAGETQHF
TRBJ2-7	TRBD2	TRBV2	.	TGTGCCAGCAGTGTCGGGACTAGCGGGCGTTGTACCTACGAGCAGTACTTC	CASSVGTSGRCTYEQYF
TRBJ2-7	.	TRBV7-8	many	TGTGCCAGCTTTGGGGGGGCCGGGAACGAGCAGTACTTC	CASFGGAGNEQYF
TRBJ1-2	.	TRBV3-1	.	TGTGCCAGCAGCCAAGTAGCCATACTTGATTATGGCTACACCTTC	CASSQVAILDYGYTF
TRBJ2-3	.	TRBV11-3	many	TGTGCCAGCAGCTTAGACCGCTCCACAGATACGCAGTATTTT	CASSLDRSTDTQYF
TRBJ1-4	.	TRBV19	.	TGTGCCAGTAGTAGGGTGGGGGATGAAAAACTGTTTTTT	CASSRVGDEKLFF
TRBJ2-2	.	TRBV7-2	many	TGTGCCAGCACCAGCCATGGTTGGAACACCGGGGAGCTGTTTTTT	CASTSHGWNTGELFF
TRBJ2-5	.	TRBV20-1	many	TGCAGTGCTAGATCCGCGGGACAGCCTAAAGAGACCCAGTACTTC	CSARSAGQPKETQYF
TRBJ1-1	.	TRBV7-8	.	TGTGCCAGCAGCCGGGGGGGGGCAGGGGCTGAAGCTTTCTTT	CASSRGGAGAEAFF
TRBJ2-1	TRBD2	TRBV7-2	few	TGTGCCAGCAGTAAAACCCCCAGCGGGAGGGCCCTCGAGCAGTTCTTC	CASSKTPSGRALEQFF
TRBJ2-2	.	TRBV7-6	many	TGTGCCAGCAGCTTAGGAAACACCGGGGAGCTGTTTTTT	CASSLGNTGELFF
TRBJ2-1	.	TRBV2	many	TGTGCCAGCAGAGGGGTTGGGGGGAACTACAATGAGCAGTTCTTC	CASRGVGGNYNEQFF
TRBJ1-5	.	TRBV6-1	.	TGTGCCAGCAGTCGCCACGAAGGACAGTTTTGGGATCAGCCCCAGCATTTT	CASSRHEGQFWDQPQHF
TRBJ2-7	.	TRBV29-1	many	TGCAGCGTTCGAAGCGCAGCCTACGAGCAGTACTTC	CSVRSAAYEQYF
TRBJ1-2	.	TRBV5-6	.	TGTGCCAGCAGTCCTCAACCGGGACGTCTCAGCTATGGCTACACCTTC	CASSPQPGRLSYGYTF
TRBJ1-2	.	TRBV19	many	TGTGCCACTCAATCCCGACCCTATGGCTACACCTTC	CATQSRPYGYTF
TRBJ2-2	.	TRBV25-1	many	TGTGCCAGCACCGACACTAACACCGGGGAGCTGTTTTTT	CASTDTNTGELFF
TRBJ2-3	TRBD1	TRBV19	once	TGTGCCAGTAGTTTCGACAGGGGGCAGTACACAGATACGCAGTATTTT	CASSFDRGQYTDTQYF
TRBJ2-1	TRBD1	TRBV29-1	many	TGCAGCGTAACTAGGACAGGGGGGTCCAATGAGCAGTTCTTC	CSVTRTGGSNEQFF
TRBJ1-1	TRBD1	TRBV2	.	TGTGCCAGCGTTAGACAGGGGAACACTGAAGCTTTCTTT	CASVRQGNTEAFF
TRBJ1-2	TRBD1	TRBV6-5	many	TGTGCCAGCAGTCACTCGATCGGGTTCATGACAGGGGATGGCTACACCTTC	CASSHSIGFMTGDGYTF
TRBJ2-6	.	TRBV12-3/TRBV12-4	many	TGTGCCAGCAGTTTTTTGCTTAGCTCTGGGGCCAACGTCCTGACTTTC	CASSFLLSSGANVLTF
TRBJ2-3	.	TRBV12-3/TRBV12-4	many	TGTGCCAGCAATAGAGCCACGGCGCGGACAGATACGCAGTATTTT	CASNRATARTDTQYF
TRBJ2-3	.	TRBV4-1	.	TGCGCCAGCAGCCAGCTGATGGGTATGAGGAACACAGATACGCAGTATTTT	CASSQLMGMRNTDTQYF
TRBJ1-4	.	TRBV7-9	medium-sized	TGTGCCAGCAGTCCTGACGGGACAAAAGAAAAACTGTTTTTT	CASSPDGTKEKLFF
TRBJ2-7	TRBD1	TRBV20-1	many	TGCAGTGCTCCATACGCGGGACAGGGGCGCAGGGAGCAGTACTTC	CSAPYAGQGRREQYF
TRBJ2-7	.	TRBV7-3	many	TGTGCCAGCAGCTTGGGGACGGGTAATTCCTACGAGCAGTACTTC	CASSLGTGNSYEQYF
TRBJ2-1	.	TRBV9	.	TGTGCCAGCAGCCGCAAAACGACGGGAAGCTACAATGAGCAGTTCTTC	CASSRKTTGSYNEQFF
TRBJ2-7	TRBD2	TRBV7-2	many	TGTGCCAGCAGCTTAGAGGCGGGAGGCTACGAGCAGTACTTC	CASSLEAGGYEQYF
TRBJ1-5	.	TRBV6-1	few	TGTGCCAGCAGTGAAAAACAGCTCGAATACAATCAGCCCCAGCATTTT	CASSEKQLEYNQPQHF
TRBJ2-6	TRBD1	TRBV2	.	TGTGCCAGCAGTGCATTCCGGGACAGGGGAGTCTTCGGGCTGTGCTCTGGGGCCAACGTCCTGACTTTC	CASSAFRDRGVFGLCSGANVLTF
TRBJ2-3	.	TRBV29-1	.	TGCAGCTCACCACGTTTTAGTGCGGGGTCCACAGATACGCAGTATTTT	CSSPRFSAGSTDTQYF
TRBJ2-7	TRBD2	TRBV7-6	many	TGTGCCAGCAGCTCTGCCGGGGAGGGATGGTACGAGCAGTACTTC	CASSSAGEGWYEQYF
TRBJ1-6	.	TRBV20-1	many	TGCAGTGCTGGTGGACTTAATTCACCCCTCCACTTT	CSAGGLNSPLHF
TRBJ1-5	.	TRBV6-2/TRBV6-3	few	TGTGCCAGCAGTTTAATCCCACAAGGGGGGAATCAGCCCCAGCATTTT	CASSLIPQGGNQPQHF
TRBJ2-1	TRBD2	TRBV3-1	.	TGTGCCAGCAGCCAATTCGGGACTACCTACAATGGGCAGTTCTTC	CASSQFGTTYNGQFF
TRBJ2-3	.	TRBV14	few	TGTGCCAGCGGCCAAGTGACGGGAGATACGCAGTATTTT	CASGQVTGDTQYF
TRBJ2-5	TRBD2	TRBV7-9	.	TGTGCCAGCAGGGGGGGGAGGGCTGGGGAGACCCAGTACTTC	CASRGGRAGETQYF
TRBJ1-6	.	TRBV12-3/TRBV12-4	many	TGTGCCAGCAGTTTTGGGGCAGGGACTAATTCACCCCTCCACTTT	CASSFGAGTNSPLHF
TRBJ2-3	.	TRBV19	.	TGTGCCAGTAGTAGGGTGGGGGGTAGCACAGATACGCAGTATTTT	CASSRVGGSTDTQYF
TRBJ1-6	.	TRBV6-4	many	TGTGCCAGCAGGGAGCAGGCAGGGAATTCACCCCTCCACTTT	CASREQAGNSPLHF
TRBJ2-5	TRBD2	TRBV5-1	.	TGTGCCAGCAGCTTAGGTCTAGCGGGAGTCAAAGAGACCCAGTACTTC	CASSLGLAGVKETQYF
TRBJ1-4	TRBD1	TRBV2	many	TGTGCCAGCAGTGTTGGGACAGGGGGCGAAAAACTGTTTTTT	CASSVGTGGEKLFF
TRBJ1-1	.	TRBV12-5	.	TGTGCTAGTGGTTTGGTCCGGGCCTGGATGCCTGAAGCTTTCTTT	CASGLVRAWMPEAFF
TRBJ2-7	.	TRBV11-2	many	TGTGCCAGCAGCTTAGGGTCCGGGACCGCGTACGAGCAGTACTTC	CASSLGSGTAYEQYF
TRBJ1-2	.	TRBV12-3/TRBV12-4	.	TGTGCCAGCAGGTCGGGTCAAGGCGGGGTAGTTACTGGCTACACCTTC	CASRSGQGGVVTGYTF